The present TCR beta chain was sequenced within a study of beta chain features in type 1 diabetes. Study-level results: The study found that naive, central memory and Treg TCRB repertoires appeared more similar in patients than in healthy donors. Overrepresentation of cells with high TCR expression could result from cDNA sequencing.

The CDR3 runs 10 residues. The germline V gene has CDR1 MDHEN and CDR2 SYDVKM. V was shortened by 9 bases and J by 3 bases, with 5 bases between the two germline ends. The sequenced template was cDNA made from the entire isolated RNA. Generated by immunoSEQ multiplex PCR, the TCRdb table keeps only in-frame clones and is missing some. Of under 800,000 clones listed, around 15% are singletons. A sort by CD45RO/CCR7/CD25/CD127/CD95/CD27 yielded CD4+ naive, central memory, regulatory and stem cell-like memory cells. This clone turned up a few times. What it binds is not known. V usage is TRBV28 and J usage is TRBJ2-5; unclear D gene. The sequenced material came from naive CD4+ T cells from blood. This receptor was identified in a man between 18 and 35 years old in good health. The CDR3 DNA reads as TGTGCCAGTAAAGAAGAGACCCAGTACTTC. It is translated as CASKEETQYF.